The subject of this entry is one TCR beta chain. The antigen it binds to is not known. A much larger clone lies one base from this, so it may be a read error. From its cysteine to its phenylalanine, the CDR3 spans 15 amino acids. The only DNA kept is the CDR3, 45 bases in frame from the first base. Based on the germline V gene, the CDR1 and CDR2 sequences are SGHTA and FQGNSA. Compared with germline, V lacks 5 bases and J lacks 3 bases; bases without a gene match: 9. Library construction relied on multiplex PCR. Sequencing took place on an Illumina HiSeq 4000. To build TCR beta libraries, CDR3 regions were amplified by Arm-PCR using iRepertoire HTBI primers. Before sequencing, the PCR products underwent gel purification. The authors processed their data as follows. Across samples, roughly 60 TRBV and 14 TRBJ segments were identified and used for gene usage analysis of CDR3 amino acid clonotypes. COPE and FqMerger were used to merge the filtered high-quality paired reads into contigs. Contigs were aligned with BLAST to IMGT TRBV, TRBD and TRBJ reference genes, and CDR3 was defined per IMGT. Any clonotype with a frequency above 0.1% was classified as a highly expanded clone. Repertoire diversity was measured by Shannon entropy, and V-J evenness by the Gini coefficient. Clonotypes shared by more than one individual were considered public. TCRdb handled the public reads itself, with Q25 trimming in fastp and clone calling in MiXCR, and kept productive beta chains. Every CDR3 protein is listed once, alongside the most common genes and DNA of its rows. TCRdb assigned the V and J calls; the authors' analysis was not used. The table for this sample lists approximately 400,000 distinct CDR3 sequences; less than 30% of them were counted only once. The ten largest make up around a quarter of the sample.

This entry belongs to a study of regulatory T cells in long-lasting Graves disease (dated by TCRdb to the early 2020s). In the study overall: Persistent Graves' disease was defined as persistently positive TSH receptor autoantibodies together with antithyroid drug treatment for over 5 years. This study used TCR sequencing and RNA sequencing of peripheral blood to compare persistent Graves' disease patients against newly diagnosed Graves' disease patients. The study was conducted in China and was registered as a clinical trial. A total of some 35 samples underwent TCR sequencing, from about 13 patients with persistent Graves' disease and about 20 patients with newly diagnosed Graves' disease. Antithyroid drugs had been taken for about 10.3 years on average by persistent Graves' disease patients in the clinical cohort. Summary of the overall study and its limitations: Sequencing and analysis were limited to the TCR beta chain. As a limitation, the authors acknowledged that the small sample size may reduce accuracy. Persistent disease showed preferential use of TRBV28, TRBJ1-2 and TRBJ2-5, whereas newly diagnosed disease favored TRBV20-1 and TRBJ2-1. Persistent Graves' disease patients showed lower TCR Shannon entropy and fewer highly expanded clones than newly diagnosed patients, suggesting clonal expansion. The study examined only peripheral blood because the primary lesion, thyroid tissue, could not be accessed. Patients with persistent disease shared more public clonotypes (approximately 2,500) than newly diagnosed patients did (around 980).

Interpreted using the paper, the time point label stands for: persistent/refractory GD, antithyroid drugs over 5 years with positive TRAb. For both TCR sequencing and RNA sequencing, RNA was extracted from PBMCs in TRIzol. The diagnosis of Graves' disease followed American Thyroid Association guidelines. The patients came from an endocrinology department in Xi'an, China. Each patient gave 7.5 to 10 milliliters of peripheral blood, collected in an EDTA anticoagulant tube. Ficoll Paque Plus density gradient separation was used to isolate PBMCs, and no further T cell sorting was done. An Agilent 2100 Bioanalyzer and agarose gel were used to check RNA quality, and a NanoDrop 2000 was used to measure RNA concentration.

This material consisted of peripheral blood mononuclear cells (PBMCs), taken when the disease was refractory, from a patient treated with antithyroid drugs. The chain links TRBV7-2 with TRBJ1-2; TRBD1 aligns with 7 central bases. The receptor was derived from a woman aged 40 to 50 with Graves disease. Donor details come from another sample of the same person, matched by shared clones. The DNA is TGTGCCAGCAGCCAAACGGACAGGAGGGACTATGGCTACACCTTC. Translated, it reads CASSQTDRRDYGYTF.